This T cell receptor (beta chain) emerged from a study of blood T cell repertoires in COVID-19. About the research overall: Researchers got acute and convalescent COVID-19 samples from the United States, Italy and Spain. T cells, B-cell-depleted T cells, or PBMCs provided the cDNA or gDNA that served as material.

Original processing methods: Reference gene primers were amplified, and this amplification served to estimate nucleated cell counts. The method was immunoSEQ multiplex PCR; TCRdb's version includes in-frame clones alone and lacks a portion of them. The V and J calls and the clone size are those of that table, but D and trimming were determined from the DNA. Of approximately 130,000 clones listed, around 78% are singletons. Per germline, CDR1 SNHLY and CDR2 FYNNEI. This CDR3 has 14 amino acids. J was trimmed by 5 bases and V by 6 bases; bases with no gene match: 8. The receptor was isolated from a human donor in a cohort sampled during active COVID-19. The sequencing sample was made of peripheral blood. V is TRBV2 and J is TRBJ2-7; 9 nucleotides match TRBD1. The CDR3 bases are TGTGCCAGCAGGAGGGACAGGGTCGACAACGAGCAGTACTTC. This gives the protein CASRRDRVDNEQYF.